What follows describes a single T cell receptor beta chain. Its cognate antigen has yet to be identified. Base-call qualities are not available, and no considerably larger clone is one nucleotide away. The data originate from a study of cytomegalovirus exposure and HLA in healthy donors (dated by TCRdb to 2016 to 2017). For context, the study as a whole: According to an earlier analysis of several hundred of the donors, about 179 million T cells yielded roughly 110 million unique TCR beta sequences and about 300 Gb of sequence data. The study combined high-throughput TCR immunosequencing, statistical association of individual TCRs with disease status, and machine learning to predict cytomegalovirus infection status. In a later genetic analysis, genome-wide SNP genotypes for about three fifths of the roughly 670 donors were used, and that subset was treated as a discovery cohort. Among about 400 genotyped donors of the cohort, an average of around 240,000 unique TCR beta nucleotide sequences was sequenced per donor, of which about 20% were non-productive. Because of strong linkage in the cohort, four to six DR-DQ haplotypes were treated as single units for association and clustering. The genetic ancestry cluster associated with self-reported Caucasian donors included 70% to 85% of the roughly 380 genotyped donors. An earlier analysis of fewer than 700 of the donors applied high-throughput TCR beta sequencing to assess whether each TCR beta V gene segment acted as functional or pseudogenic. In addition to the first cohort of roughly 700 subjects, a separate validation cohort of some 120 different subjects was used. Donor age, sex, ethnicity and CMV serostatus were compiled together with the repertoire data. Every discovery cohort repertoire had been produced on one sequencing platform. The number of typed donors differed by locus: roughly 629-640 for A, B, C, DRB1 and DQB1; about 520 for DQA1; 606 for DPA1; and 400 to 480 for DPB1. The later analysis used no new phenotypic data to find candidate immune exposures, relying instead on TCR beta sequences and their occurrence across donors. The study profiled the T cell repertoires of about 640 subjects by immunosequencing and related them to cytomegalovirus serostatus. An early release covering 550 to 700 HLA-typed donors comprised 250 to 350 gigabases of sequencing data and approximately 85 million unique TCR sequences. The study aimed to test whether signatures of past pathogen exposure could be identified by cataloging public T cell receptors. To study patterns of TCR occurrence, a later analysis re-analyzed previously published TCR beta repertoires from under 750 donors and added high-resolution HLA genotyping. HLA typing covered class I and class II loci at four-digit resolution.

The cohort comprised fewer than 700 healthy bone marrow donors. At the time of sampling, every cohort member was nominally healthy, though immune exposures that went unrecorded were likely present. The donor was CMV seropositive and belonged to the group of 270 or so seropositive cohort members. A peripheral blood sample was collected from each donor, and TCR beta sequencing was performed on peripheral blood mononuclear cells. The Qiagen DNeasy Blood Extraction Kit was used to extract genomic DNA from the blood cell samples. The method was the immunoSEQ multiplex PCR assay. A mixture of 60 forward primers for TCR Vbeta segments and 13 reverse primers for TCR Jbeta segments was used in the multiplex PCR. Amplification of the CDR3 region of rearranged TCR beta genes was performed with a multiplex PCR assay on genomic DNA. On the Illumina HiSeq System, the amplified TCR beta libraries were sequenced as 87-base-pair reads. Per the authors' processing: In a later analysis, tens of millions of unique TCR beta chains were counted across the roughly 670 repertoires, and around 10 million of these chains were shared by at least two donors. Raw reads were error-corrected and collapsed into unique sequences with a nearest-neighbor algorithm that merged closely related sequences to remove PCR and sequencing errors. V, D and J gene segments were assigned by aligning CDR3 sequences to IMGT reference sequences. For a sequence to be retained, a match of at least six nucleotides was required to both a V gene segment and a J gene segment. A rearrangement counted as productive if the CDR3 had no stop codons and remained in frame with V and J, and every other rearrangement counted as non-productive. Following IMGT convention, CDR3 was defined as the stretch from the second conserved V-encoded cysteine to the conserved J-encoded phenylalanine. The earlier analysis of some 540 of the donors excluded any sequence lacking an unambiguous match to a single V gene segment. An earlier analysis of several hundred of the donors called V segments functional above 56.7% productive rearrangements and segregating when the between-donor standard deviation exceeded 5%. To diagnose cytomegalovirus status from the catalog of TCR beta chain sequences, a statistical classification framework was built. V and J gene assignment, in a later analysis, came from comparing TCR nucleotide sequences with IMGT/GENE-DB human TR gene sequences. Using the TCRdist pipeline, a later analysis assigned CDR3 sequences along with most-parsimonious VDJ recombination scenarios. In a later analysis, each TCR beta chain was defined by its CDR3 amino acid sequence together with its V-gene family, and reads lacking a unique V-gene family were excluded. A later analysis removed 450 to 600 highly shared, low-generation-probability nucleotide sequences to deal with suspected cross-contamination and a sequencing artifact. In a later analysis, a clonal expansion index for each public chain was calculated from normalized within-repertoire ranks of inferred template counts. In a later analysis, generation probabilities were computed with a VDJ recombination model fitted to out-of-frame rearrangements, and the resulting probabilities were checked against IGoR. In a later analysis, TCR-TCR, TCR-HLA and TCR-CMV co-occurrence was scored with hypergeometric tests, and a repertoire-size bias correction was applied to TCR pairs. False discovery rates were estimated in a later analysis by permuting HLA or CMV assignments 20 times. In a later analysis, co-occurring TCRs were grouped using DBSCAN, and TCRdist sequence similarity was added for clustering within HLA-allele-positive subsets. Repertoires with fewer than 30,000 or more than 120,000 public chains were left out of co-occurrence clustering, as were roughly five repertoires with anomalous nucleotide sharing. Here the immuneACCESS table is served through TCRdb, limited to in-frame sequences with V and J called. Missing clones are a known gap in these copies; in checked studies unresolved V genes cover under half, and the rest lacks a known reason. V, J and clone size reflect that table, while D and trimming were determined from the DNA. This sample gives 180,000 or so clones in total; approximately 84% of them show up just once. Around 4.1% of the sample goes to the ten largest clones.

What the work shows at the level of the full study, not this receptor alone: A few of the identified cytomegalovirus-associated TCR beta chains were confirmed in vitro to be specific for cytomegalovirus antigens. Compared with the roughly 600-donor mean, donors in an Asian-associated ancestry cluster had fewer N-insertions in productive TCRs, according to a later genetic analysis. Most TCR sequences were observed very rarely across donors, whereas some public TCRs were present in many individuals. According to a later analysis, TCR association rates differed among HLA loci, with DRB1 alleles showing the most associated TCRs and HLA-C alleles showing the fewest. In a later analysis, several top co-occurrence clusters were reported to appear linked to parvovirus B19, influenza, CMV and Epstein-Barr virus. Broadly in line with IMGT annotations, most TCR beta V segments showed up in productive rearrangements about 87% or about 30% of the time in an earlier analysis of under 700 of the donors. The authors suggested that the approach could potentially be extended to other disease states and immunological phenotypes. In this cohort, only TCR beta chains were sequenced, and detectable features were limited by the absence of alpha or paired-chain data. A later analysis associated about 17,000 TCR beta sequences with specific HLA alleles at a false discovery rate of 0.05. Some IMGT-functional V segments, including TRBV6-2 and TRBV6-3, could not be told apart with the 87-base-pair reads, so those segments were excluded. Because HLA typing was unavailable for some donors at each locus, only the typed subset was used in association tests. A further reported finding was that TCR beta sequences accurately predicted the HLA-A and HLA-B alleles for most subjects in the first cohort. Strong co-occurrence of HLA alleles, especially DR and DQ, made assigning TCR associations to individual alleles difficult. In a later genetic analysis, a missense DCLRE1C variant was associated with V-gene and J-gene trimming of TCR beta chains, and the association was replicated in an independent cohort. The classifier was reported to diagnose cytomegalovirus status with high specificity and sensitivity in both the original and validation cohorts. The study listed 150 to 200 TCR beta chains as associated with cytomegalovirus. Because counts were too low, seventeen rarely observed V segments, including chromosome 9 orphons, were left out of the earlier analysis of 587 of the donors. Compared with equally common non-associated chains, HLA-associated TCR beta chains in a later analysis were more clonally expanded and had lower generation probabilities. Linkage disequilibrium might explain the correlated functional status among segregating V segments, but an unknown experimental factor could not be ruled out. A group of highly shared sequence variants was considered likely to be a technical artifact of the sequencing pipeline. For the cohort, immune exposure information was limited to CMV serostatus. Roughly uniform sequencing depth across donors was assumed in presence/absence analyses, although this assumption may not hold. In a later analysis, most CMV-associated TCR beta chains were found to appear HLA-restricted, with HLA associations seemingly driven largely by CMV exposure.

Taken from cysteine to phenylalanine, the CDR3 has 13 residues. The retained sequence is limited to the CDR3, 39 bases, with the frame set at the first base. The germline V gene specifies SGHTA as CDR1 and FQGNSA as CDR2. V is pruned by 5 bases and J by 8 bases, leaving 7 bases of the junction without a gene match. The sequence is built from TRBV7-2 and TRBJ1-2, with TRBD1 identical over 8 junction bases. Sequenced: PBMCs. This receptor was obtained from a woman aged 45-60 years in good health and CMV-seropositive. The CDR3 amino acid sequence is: CASSRQGIGGYTF. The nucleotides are TGTGCCAGCAGCCGACAGGGGATAGGCGGCTACACCTTC.